The 17 T cell receptor beta chains below were found in one sample sequenced in a study of blood T cell repertoires in COVID-19. TCRdb's copy holds only in-frame clones and misses some; the assay was immunoSEQ multiplex PCR. In the table there are around 63,000 clones, around 81% of which are singletons. The specimen sequenced was peripheral blood. These receptors all come from a man between 60 and 70 years old with acute or convalescent COVID-19.

This chain connects TRBV30 to TRBJ2-3; weak D call: TRBD1 (6 bases). CDR1 GTSNPN and CDR2 SVGIG come from the germline V gene (reference sequence). This CDR3 comprises 16 residues. V was pared by 2 bases and J by 2 bases, with 17 bases between. CDR3 DNA sequence: TGTGCCTGGAGTTTTCAGGGGATATGGGACACAGATACGCAGTATTTT. Protein: CAWSFQGIWDTDTQYF.

This clone was observed a handful of times. The chain is built from TRBV21-1 and TRBJ2-5; the table calls TRBD2, which could not be checked here. TRBV21-1 is an annotated pseudogene. CDR3 length equals 16 residues. The CDR3 spells CASPRGGGECKETQYF. CDR3 bases: TGTGCCAGCCCCAGGGGCGGGGGGGAATGTAAGGAGACCCAGTACTTC.

For the CDR3, the DNA is TGTGCCAGCAGTCTCACCCGGGACAGGGTATTCTTC. This codes for CASSLTRDRVFF. The V gene is TRBV2, the J gene TRBJ2-1; 9 bases fit TRBD1. The germline CDR1 and CDR2 sequences are SNHLY and FYNNEI. Losses at the gene ends were 5 bases for V and 16 bases for J; bases not matched to a gene: 9. CDR3 size: 12 residues.

The chain has TRBV6-1 and TRBJ1-2; no firm D call. This CDR3 comprises 14 residues. The V gene lost 3 bases and the J gene lost 4 bases, with 12 bases spanning the gap. The germline V gene encodes CDR1 MNHNS and CDR2 SASEGT. This chain's CDR3 is CASSDPGRVYGYTF. CDR3 nucleotide sequence: TGTGCCAGCAGTGATCCCGGGCGGGTCTATGGCTACACCTTC.

This rearrangement joins TRBV7-8 to TRBJ1-2; the D gene is possibly TRBD1 (5 bases). CDR1 SGHVS and CDR2 FQNEAQ come from the germline V gene. CDR3 length: 14 amino acids. Trimming shortened V by 5 bases and J by 6 bases, and 16 bases separated the two germline ends. The DNA of the CDR3 is TGTGCCAGCAGCCGCTTCGTAGGGGCCGATGGCTACACCTTC. The encoded protein is CASSRFVGADGYTF.

This clone was detected only once. The V call is TRBV29-1, the J call TRBJ2-7; 10 bases align to TRBD1. CDR3 length: 13 amino acids. CDR1 and CDR2 (germline): SQVTM, ANQGSEA. Trimming at V came to 7 bases and at J to 2 bases, leaving 5 bases not matched to a gene. This chain's CDR3 is CSAGDRGPYEQYF. CDR3 nucleotide sequence: TGCAGCGCTGGGGACAGGGGCCCCTACGAGCAGTACTTC.

This clone was counted between two and nine times. V gene TRBV3-1 (or the pseudogene TRBV3-2) combines with J gene TRBJ2-1, with D hard to call. This CDR3 has 15 amino acids. Trimming shortened V by 1 base and J by 6 bases, and 13 bases separated the two germline ends. Germline CDR1 reads LGHDT; CDR2 reads YNNKEL (reference sequence). The DNA of the CDR3 is TGTGCCAGCAGCCAAGTTTCCAGCGTTAGCAATGAGCAGTTCTTC. This sequence encodes CASSQVSSVSNEQFF.

The rearrangement links TRBV3-1 (or the pseudogene TRBV3-2) to TRBJ2-1, with 8 positions matching TRBD1. CDR3 length: 14 residues. The V segment lost 5 bases and the J segment 7 bases; nucleotides outside the gene matches: 7. Germline lookup yields CDR1 LGHDT and CDR2 YNNKEL (reference sequence). Here the CDR3 DNA reads TGTGCCAGCAGCACACTAAACAGGGGGAATGAGCAGTTCTTC. Encoded protein: CASSTLNRGNEQFF.

The chain has TRBV2 and TRBJ1-5, with 7 nucleotides matching TRBD1. CDR1 is SNHLY and CDR2 is FYNNEI in the germline V gene. CDR3 length: 15 residues. The junction had 11 bases not matched to a gene; V was cut back by 5 bases and J by 7 bases. The CDR3, as DNA: TGTGCCAGCAGTTTAAGACAGGGTTCGGGACAGCCCCAGCATTTT. Translated, it gives CASSLRQGSGQPQHF.

This clone appeared once. The chain uses TRBV4-1 and TRBJ1-5, with D maybe TRBD1 (6 bases). CDR3 length: 15 amino acids. Germline V CDR1 and CDR2: MGHRA, YSYEKL. V was trimmed by 0 bases and J by 6 bases, leaving 12 bases between them. The CDR3 loop reads CASSQDPVGAQPQHF. CDR3 nucleotide sequence: TGCGCCAGCAGCCAAGATCCGGTGGGGGCTCAGCCCCAGCATTTT.

This clone has a handful of counts. Here the CDR3 DNA reads TGCGCCAGCAGCCAAGATCCGGGAACGCTGGCTAATTCACCCCTCCACTTT. Translated, it gives CASSQDPGTLANSPLHF. This chain joins TRBV4-1 and TRBJ1-6; D is unclear. Germline CDR1 reads MGHRA; CDR2 reads YSYEKL. The germline V and J ends were trimmed by 0 bases and 6 bases, with 15 bases remaining between them. The CDR3 sequence is 17 residues long.

The gene calls are TRBV5-1 and TRBJ2-1; maybe TRBD2 (7 bases). CDR3 length equals 15 residues. The V gene lost 0 bases and the J gene lost 6 bases, with 13 bases spanning the gap. Per germline, CDR1 SGHRS and CDR2 YFSETQ. CDR3 bases: TGCGCCAGCAGCTTGGTGGCGGGGGCGGGCAATGAGCAGTTCTTC. Encoded protein: CASSLVAGAGNEQFF. Looking up the rest from reference TRBV5-1 and TRBJ2-1 gives the full variable domain: KAGVTQTPRYLIKTRGQQVTLSCSPISGHRSVSWYQQTPGQGLQFLFEYFSETQRNKGNFPGRFSGRQFSNSRSEMNVSTLELGDSALYLCASSLVAGAGNEQFFGPGTRLTVL.

The CDR3 sequence: CASSPRELGGYGYTF. In DNA, the CDR3 is TGTGCCAGCAGCCCCCGGGAGTTGGGGGGCTATGGCTACACCTTC. The chain carries TRBV3-1 (or the pseudogene TRBV3-2) and TRBJ1-2, with D maybe TRBD1 (5 bases). The CDR3 is made up of 15 amino acids. Trimming left V 4 bases short and J 4 bases short, with 16 bases between. Germline values: CDR1 LGHDT, CDR2 YNNKEL (reference sequence).

The CDR3 nucleotides are TGTGCCAGCAGCTGGGACAAGGAGACCCAGTACTTC. Amino acid sequence: CASSWDKETQYF. The gene calls are TRBV5-5 and TRBJ2-5; D perhaps matches TRBD1 (6 bases). In germline, CDR1 is SGHKS, CDR2 YYEKEE (reference sequence). V lost 3 bases, J lost 5 bases, and 8 bases lay in between. The CDR3 loop spans 12 amino acids.

This chain joins TRBV5-1 and TRBJ1-6; TRBD1 is a possible D gene (6 bases). The V gene's germline CDR1 is SGHRS and CDR2 YFSETQ. This CDR3 spans 15 amino acids. V was trimmed by 0 bases and J by 8 bases, leaving 12 bases between them. The CDR3 nucleotides read TGCGCCAGCAGCTTGGCCTTTGGGGGCTATTCACCCCTCCACTTT. Translating it yields CASSLAFGGYSPLHF. Full variable domain (remainder filled in from reference TRBV5-1 and TRBJ1-6): KAGVTQTPRYLIKTRGQQVTLSCSPISGHRSVSWYQQTPGQGLQFLFEYFSETQRNKGNFPGRFSGRQFSNSRSEMNVSTLELGDSALYLCASSLAFGGYSPLHFGNGTRLTVT.

The chain is built from TRBV2 and TRBJ1-1, with D hard to call. CDR1 and CDR2 (germline): SNHLY, FYNNEI. The V gene lost 1 base and the J gene lost 10 bases, with 10 bases spanning the gap. CDR3 size: 12 residues. The CDR3 sequence is CASSEDPAGAFF. DNA of the CDR3: TGTGCCAGCAGTGAAGACCCCGCGGGAGCTTTCTTT.

V usage is TRBV7-9 and J usage is TRBJ2-7; D not certain. Trimming pared 5 bases from V and 4 bases from J, leaving 18 bases between. The CDR3 loop spans 15 amino acids. The germline CDR1 and CDR2 sequences are SEHNR and FQNEAQ (reference sequence). The chain's CDR3 is CASSRHLSPSYEQYF. The CDR3 nucleotides are TGTGCCAGCAGCCGACACCTATCACCCTCGTACGAGCAGTACTTC. Looking up the rest from reference TRBV7-9 and TRBJ2-7 gives the full variable domain: DTGVSQNPRHKITKRGQNVTFRCDPISEHNRLYWYRQTLGQGPEFLTYFQNEAQLEKSRLLSDRFSAERPKGSFSTLEIQRTEQGDSAMYLCASSRHLSPSYEQYFGPGTRLTVT.